Shown below are 26 T cell receptor beta chains from a single sample sequenced in a study of T cell changes during pregnancy in multiple sclerosis. TCRdb's copy holds only in-frame clones and misses some; the assay was immunoSEQ multiplex PCR. The sample yields under 75,000 clones, 80% to 95% seen once. The sequences come from CD4+ T cells from peripheral blood mononuclear cells, collected after pregnancy. All receptors derive from a female donor with multiple sclerosis, enrolled in a pregnancy study.

The rearrangement joins TRBV2 to TRBJ2-5; TRBD1 matches 10 bases. Looked up from germline, CDR1 is SNHLY and CDR2 is FYNNEI. Trimming took 9 bases from V and 1 from J; bases not matched to a gene: 11. The CDR3 loop spans 16 amino acids. The CDR3 sequence: CARAQPGQGSQETQYF. As DNA, the CDR3 is TGTGCCAGGGCACAACCGGGACAGGGGTCCCAAGAGACCCAGTACTTC.

The chain is built from TRBV19 and TRBJ2-1, with 9 bases lining up with TRBD2. From germline, CDR1 is LNHDA and CDR2 SQIVND (reference sequence). V trimming: 1 base; J trimming: 4 bases; junction bases outside the gene matches: 14. The CDR3 is 19 residues long. The DNA of the CDR3 is TGTGCCAGTAGTATAGGGGCAGTTGGAGGGACTAGCAGTTACAATGAGCAGTTCTTC. Translation: CASSIGAVGGTSSYNEQFF.

The chain carries TRBV6-1 and TRBJ2-5; TRBD1 might be the D (5 bases). The CDR3 length is 16 residues. Germline CDR1 is MNHNS and CDR2 is SASEGT. Trimming took 2 bases from V and 5 from J, leaving 18 bases between them. The CDR3 DNA reads TGTGCCAGCAGTGAATTGGGGTCAGGGCGGTGGGAGACCCAGTACTTC. This sequence encodes CASSELGSGRWETQYF.

Here the CDR3 reads CASSSGTVNTGELFF. The CDR3 DNA follows: TGCGCCAGCAGCTCCGGGACAGTAAACACCGGGGAGCTGTTTTTT. V is TRBV5-1 and J is TRBJ2-2, with 7 bases that match TRBD1. The CDR3 spans 15 residues. Germline V gene lookup returns CDR1 SGHRS and CDR2 YFSETQ. Trimming took 3 bases from V and 2 from J; bases not matched to a gene: 4.

The chain is built from TRBV15 and TRBJ2-1; D is undetermined. The CDR3 loop spans 13 amino acids. V lost 1 base, J lost 4 bases, and 5 bases lay in between. Germline V gene data show CDR1 as LNHNV and CDR2 as YYDKDF (reference sequence). CDR3 DNA: TGTGCCACCAGCAGAGCGGTATACAATGAGCAGTTCTTC. This gives the protein CATSRAVYNEQFF.

This chain uses TRBV5-1 with TRBJ2-2; 12 bases line up with TRBD2. The ends lost 4 bases at V and 1 base at J; junction bases unmatched: 5. CDR3 length: 17 amino acids. The germline V gene encodes CDR1 SGHRS and CDR2 YFSETQ. CDR3 sequence reads: CASSLLAGGQNTGELFF. The CDR3 coding sequence is TGCGCCAGCAGCCTACTAGCGGGGGGCCAGAACACCGGGGAGCTGTTTTTT.

The V and J genes are TRBV2 and TRBJ1-1, with 7 positions matching TRBD1. The trim removed 4 bases at V and 5 bases at J, leaving 16 bases unmatched. Germline loops: CDR1 SNHLY, CDR2 FYNNEI. The CDR3 runs 17 residues. The CDR3 DNA is TGTGCCAGCAGTGTGGGTGGAGCAGGGGGACCCAGGACTGAAGCTTTCTTT. As protein: CASSVGGAGGPRTEAFF.

The genes are TRBV6-5 and TRBJ2-1; perhaps TRBD1 as D (6 bases). The CDR3 is 15 amino acids. CDR1 is MNHEY, CDR2 SVGAGI, per germline. Trimming left V 6 bases short and J 5 bases short, with 17 bases between. For the CDR3, the DNA is TGTGCCAGCAGATCCCAAGGGGCAGGGGACAATGAGCAGTTCTTC. It codes for CASRSQGAGDNEQFF.

The genes are TRBV6-5 and TRBJ2-7; tentative D call: TRBD2 (5 bases). The ends were cut back, 4 bases at V and 3 bases at J, with 13 bases in the middle. The CDR3 runs to 14 residues. CDR1 and CDR2 (germline): MNHEY, SVGAGI. The CDR3 loop is CASSSDPSSYEQYF. In DNA, the CDR3 is TGTGCCAGCAGTTCCGACCCTAGCAGCTACGAGCAGTACTTC.

This chain uses TRBV28 with TRBJ1-2, with unresolved D. This CDR3 contains 14 residues. Trimming cost V 3 bases and J 6 bases, with 14 bases left between them. Germline-derived CDR1 and CDR2 are MDHEN and SYDVKM. The CDR3 loop is CASSLGTLINGYTF. In DNA, the CDR3 is TGTGCCAGCAGTTTGGGCACCCTGATTAATGGCTACACCTTC.

The V call is TRBV14, the J call TRBJ2-7; 9 bases line up with TRBD1. Germline V gene sequence: CDR1 SGHDN, CDR2 FVKESK. Losses at the gene ends were 4 bases for V and 8 bases for J; bases not matched to a gene: 12. This CDR3 has 15 amino acids. This CDR3 reads CASSLRTGDTTKQYF. The CDR3 region has the DNA TGTGCCAGCAGCCTAAGGACAGGGGACACTACGAAGCAGTACTTC.

This clone was seen only a few times. The chain has TRBV7-3 and TRBJ1-1, with unresolved D. This CDR3 spans 15 amino acids. The V gene lost 3 bases and the J gene lost 2 bases, with 13 bases spanning the gap. CDR1 is SGHTA and CDR2 is FQGTGA in the germline V gene. CDR3 sequence reads: CASSLNGPSNTEAFF. CDR3 bases: TGTGCCAGCAGCTTGAATGGCCCCAGTAACACTGAAGCTTTCTTT.

This sequence joins TRBV19 and TRBJ1-1; 10 nucleotides align to TRBD1. Germline-derived CDR1 and CDR2 are LNHDA and SQIVND (reference sequence). Trimming removed 5 bases from V and 0 bases from J; junction bases left unmatched: 12. The CDR3 spans 18 residues. CDR3 DNA: TGTGCCAGTAGTTCCCTGGTGGACAGGGGGGGGGTGAACACTGAAGCTTTCTTT. This gives the protein CASSSLVDRGGVNTEAFF.

The gene calls are TRBV28 and TRBJ1-1; the match to TRBD1 covers 8 bases. V trimming: 6 bases; J trimming: 2 bases; junction bases outside the gene matches: 5. The CDR3 runs to 14 residues. The germline V gene encodes CDR1 MDHEN and CDR2 SYDVKM. Here the CDR3 DNA reads TGTGCCAGCAGGCCACAGGGGGTTAACACTGAAGCTTTCTTT. Amino acid sequence: CASRPQGVNTEAFF.

The chain recombines TRBV4-1 with TRBJ2-1, with 8 bases aligning to TRBD1. Germline V gene sequence: CDR1 MGHRA, CDR2 YSYEKL. V gave up 2 bases and J gave up 6 bases; unmatched junction bases: 6. The CDR3 runs to 15 residues. CDR3 in amino acids: CASSQHRGSSNEQFF. The DNA for the CDR3 is TGCGCCAGCAGCCAACACAGGGGGTCTAGCAATGAGCAGTTCTTC.

This chain uses TRBV28 with TRBJ2-6; D may be TRBD1 (5 bases). Trimming removed 9 bases from V and 0 bases from J, with 12 bases in between. Germline loops: CDR1 MDHEN, CDR2 SYDVKM. The CDR3 runs 15 residues. The CDR3 nucleotides are TGTGCCAGTAGGGGCCCATTCTCTGGGGCCAACGTCCTGACTTTC. This translates into CASRGPFSGANVLTF. Together with reference TRBV28 and TRBJ2-6, the CDR3 gives the full variable domain: DVKVTQSSRYLVKRTGEKVFLECVQDMDHENMFWYRQDPGLGLRLIYFSYDVKMKEKGDIPEGYSVSREKKERFSLILESASTNQTSMYLCASRGPFSGANVLTFGAGSRLTVL.

The V call is TRBV7-2, the J call TRBJ2-4, with 10 bases that match TRBD2. This CDR3 region has 15 residues. In germline, CDR1 is SGHTA, CDR2 FQGNSA. The V segment lost 5 bases and the J segment 2 bases; nucleotides outside the gene matches: 3. CDR3 sequence reads: CASSPLAGTKNIQYF. In DNA, the CDR3 is TGTGCCAGCAGCCCACTAGCGGGGACCAAAAACATTCAGTACTTC. Using reference TRBV7-2 and TRBJ2-4 for the parts outside the CDR3, the full variable domain is GAGVSQSPSNKVTEKGKDVELRCDPISGHTALYWYRQSLGQGLEFLIYFQGNSAPDKSGLPSDRFSAERTGGSVSTLTIQRTQQEDSAVYLCASSPLAGTKNIQYFGAGTRLSVL.

The chain has TRBV28 and TRBJ2-7; D may be TRBD2 (5 bases). CDR3 length: 13 amino acids. V lost 4 bases and J lost 3, with 10 bases in between. CDR1 and CDR2 (germline): MDHEN, SYDVKM. The CDR3 region is CASSSSRGYEQYF. The CDR3 DNA reads as TGTGCCAGCAGTTCGAGTCGGGGCTACGAGCAGTACTTC.

The CDR3 is CASSSGTGDETQYF. As DNA, the CDR3 is TGTGCCAGCAGCTCCGGGACAGGGGACGAGACCCAGTACTTC. The rearrangement joins TRBV7-9 to TRBJ2-5, with TRBD1 matching 10 bases. The CDR3 length is 14 residues. Germline V CDR1 and CDR2: SEHNR, FQNEAQ (reference sequence). The trim removed 4 bases at V and 5 bases at J, leaving 4 bases unmatched. Using reference TRBV7-9 and TRBJ2-5 for the parts outside the CDR3, the full variable domain is DTGVSQNPRHKITKRGQNVTFRCDPISEHNRLYWYRQTLGQGPEFLTYFQNEAQLEKSRLLSDRFSAERPKGSFSTLEIQRTEQGDSAMYLCASSSGTGDETQYFGPGTRLLVL.

The chain employs TRBV25-1 and TRBJ1-2; the D gene is possibly TRBD1 (5 bases). Germline CDR1 and CDR2: MGHDK and SYGVNS. V lost 2 bases and J 7 bases, leaving 11 bases between the germline ends. This CDR3 has 13 residues. For the CDR3, the DNA is TGTGCCAGCAGTGAACAGGGAGGGTCTGGCTACACCTTC. This encodes CASSEQGGSGYTF.

As DNA, the CDR3 is TGTGCCAGCGGAGTCCGGGACAGTGATTCACCCCTCCACTTT. This encodes CASGVRDSDSPLHF. V and J are TRBV4-2 and TRBJ1-6; TRBD1 agrees at 7 bases. CDR1 LGHNA and CDR2 YNFKEQ come from the germline V gene. The length of the CDR3 is 14 residues. The trim removed 8 bases at V and 8 bases at J, leaving 9 bases unmatched.

This clone came up once. This sequence joins TRBV19 and TRBJ2-3; D gene uncertain. Trimming took off 3 bases at V and 4 bases at J, with 14 bases between the two ends. There are 15 residues in the CDR3. Looked up from germline, CDR1 is LNHDA and CDR2 is SQIVND (reference sequence). CDR3 amino acids: CASSMADIFADTQYF. The CDR3 bases are TGTGCCAGTAGTATGGCGGATATTTTCGCAGATACGCAGTATTTT.

V is TRBV5-1 and J is TRBJ2-7; D is possibly TRBD2 (5 bases). The CDR3 length is 14 residues. Trimming stripped 4 bases from V and 3 bases from J, with 14 bases between. Germline loops: CDR1 SGHRS, CDR2 YFSETQ. The CDR3 loop is CASSPLEGIYEQYF. CDR3 in DNA: TGCGCCAGCAGCCCACTCGAGGGAATCTACGAGCAGTACTTC.

The chain combines TRBV6-5 with TRBJ1-2; a possible D gene is TRBD1 (5 bases). The CDR3 is made up of 14 amino acids. The germline V gene encodes CDR1 MNHEY and CDR2 SVGAGI. V shed 7 bases and J shed 0 bases, with 12 bases lying between them. The CDR3 reads CASKGPIANYGYTF. As DNA, the CDR3 is TGTGCCAGCAAGGGGCCAATCGCTAACTATGGCTACACCTTC.

V and J are TRBV30 and TRBJ1-6, with unresolved D. CDR3 length: 14 residues. Trimming took 3 bases from V and 6 from J, leaving 12 bases between them. The germline CDR1 and CDR2 sequences are GTSNPN and SVGIG (reference sequence). The chain's CDR3 is CAWRRGAPNSPLHF. In DNA, the CDR3 is TGTGCCTGGAGGCGAGGTGCTCCTAATTCACCCCTCCACTTT.

This sequence joins TRBV30 and TRBJ2-7; maybe TRBD1 (6 bases). Per the germline V gene, CDR1 is GTSNPN and CDR2 is SVGIG (reference sequence). The CDR3 sequence is 15 residues long. Trimming stripped 3 bases from V and 0 bases from J, with 15 bases between. The CDR3 sequence: CAWSPGHENSYEQYF. The DNA of the CDR3 is TGTGCCTGGAGCCCGGGACACGAGAACTCCTACGAGCAGTACTTC. The complete variable domain, with remaining parts taken from reference TRBV30 and TRBJ2-7, reads SQTIHQWPATLVQPVGSPLSLECTVEGTSNPNLYWYRQAAGRGLQLLFYSVGIGQISSEVPQNLSASRPQDRQFILSSKKLLLSDSGFYLCAWSPGHENSYEQYFGPGTRLTVT.